The TCR beta chain described here comes from a study of T-cell reconstitution after alpha-beta-depleted transplantation in children. Study outcomes and limitations: Several hundred rapidly expanded clones from non-depleted graft cells reportedly supplied alpha-beta T cells about two months post-transplant. At one year after transplant, newly produced T cells mostly accounted for T-cell counts and diversity. After transplant, high TCRbeta diversity at day 60 in some patients arose from surviving recipient T cells and thymic progenitors.

Concerning this clonotype: Antigen specificity is unknown. An end of the junction does not agree with germline; a read error may underlie this.

A TCRbeta library incorporating unique molecular identifiers was prepared. TCRdb reprocessed the PCR reads with MiXCR, giving one entry per CDR3 protein. The sample yields about 830,000 distinct CDR3 sequences, approximately 15% seen once. The CDR3 has 15 amino acids. The germline V gene encodes CDR1 DFQATT and CDR2 SNEGSKA (reference sequence). V is TRBV20-1 and J is TRBJ2-2, with D perhaps TRBD1 (6 bases). Material: PBMCs, mostly from graft donor cells, obtained 360 days after TCRalphabeta/CD19-depleted stem cell transplant. The origin of this receptor is a male patient aged 5 to 17 who had a stem cell transplant for acute lymphoblastic leukemia, so the T cells may come from the graft donor. CDR3 sequence: CCARDRAGATGELFF. In DNA, the CDR3 is TGCTGTGCTAGAGATCGAGCAGGGGCCACCGGGGAGCTGTTTTTT.